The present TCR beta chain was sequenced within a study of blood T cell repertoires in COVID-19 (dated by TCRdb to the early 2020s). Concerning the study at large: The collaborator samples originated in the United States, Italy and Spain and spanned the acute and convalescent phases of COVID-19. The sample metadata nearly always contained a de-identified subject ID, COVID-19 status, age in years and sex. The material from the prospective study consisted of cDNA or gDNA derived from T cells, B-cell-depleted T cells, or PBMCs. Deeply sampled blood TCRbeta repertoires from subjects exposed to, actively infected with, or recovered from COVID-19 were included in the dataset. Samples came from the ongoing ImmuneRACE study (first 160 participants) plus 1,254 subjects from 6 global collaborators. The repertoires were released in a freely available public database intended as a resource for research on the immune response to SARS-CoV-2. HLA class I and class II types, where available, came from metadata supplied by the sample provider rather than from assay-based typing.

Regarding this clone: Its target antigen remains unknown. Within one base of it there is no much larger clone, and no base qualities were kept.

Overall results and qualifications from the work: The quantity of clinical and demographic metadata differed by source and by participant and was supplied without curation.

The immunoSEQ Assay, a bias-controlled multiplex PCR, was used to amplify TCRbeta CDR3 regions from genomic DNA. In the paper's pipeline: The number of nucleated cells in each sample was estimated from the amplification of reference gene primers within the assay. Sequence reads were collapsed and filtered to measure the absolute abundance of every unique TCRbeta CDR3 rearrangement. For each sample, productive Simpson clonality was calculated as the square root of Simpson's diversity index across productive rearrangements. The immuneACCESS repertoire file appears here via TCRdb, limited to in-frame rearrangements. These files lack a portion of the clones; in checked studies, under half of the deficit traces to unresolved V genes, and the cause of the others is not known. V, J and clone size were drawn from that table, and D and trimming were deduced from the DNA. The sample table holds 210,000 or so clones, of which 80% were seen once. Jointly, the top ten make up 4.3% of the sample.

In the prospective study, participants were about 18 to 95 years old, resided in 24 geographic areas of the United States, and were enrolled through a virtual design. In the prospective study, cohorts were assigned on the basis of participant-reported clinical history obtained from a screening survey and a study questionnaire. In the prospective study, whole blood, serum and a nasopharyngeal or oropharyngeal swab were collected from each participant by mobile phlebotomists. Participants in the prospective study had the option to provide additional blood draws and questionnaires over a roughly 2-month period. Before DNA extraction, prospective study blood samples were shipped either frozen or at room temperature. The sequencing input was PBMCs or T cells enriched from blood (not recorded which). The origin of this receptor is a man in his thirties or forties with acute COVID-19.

The CDR3 protein is CASTPGQPLNTIYF. The sequenced DNA: TGTGCCAGTACCCCGGGACAGCCCCTGAACACCATATATTTT. The chain uses TRBV19 and TRBJ1-3; TRBD1 lines up with 7 middle nucleotides. CDR1 is given as LNHDA and CDR2 as SQIVND, both from the germline V gene (reference sequence). Reading from cysteine to phenylalanine, the CDR3 counts 14 amino acids. The sequence is cut down to CDR3 DNA, 42 bases in frame from base 1. Trimmed from V: 7 bases; trimmed from J: 7 bases; junction bases lacking a gene match: 10. Reference TRBV19 and TRBJ1-3 genes cover what lies past the CDR3, so the full variable domain is DGGITQSPKYLFRKEGQNVTLSCEQNLNHDAMYWYRQDPGQGLRLIYYSQIVNDFQKGDIAEGYSVSREKKESFPLTVTSAQKNPTAFYLCASTPGQPLNTIYFGEGSWLTVV.